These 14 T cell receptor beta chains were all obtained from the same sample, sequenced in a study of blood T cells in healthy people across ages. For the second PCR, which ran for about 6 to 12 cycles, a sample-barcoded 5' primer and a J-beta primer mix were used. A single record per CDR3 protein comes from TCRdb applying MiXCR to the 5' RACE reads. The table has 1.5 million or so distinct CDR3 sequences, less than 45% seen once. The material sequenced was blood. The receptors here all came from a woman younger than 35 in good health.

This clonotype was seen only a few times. The CDR3 DNA follows: TGTGCCAGTAGTTATAGGGGGGCAGGGGGCAATCAGCCCCAGCATTTT. It codes for CASSYRGAGGNQPQHF. The V and J genes are TRBV19 and TRBJ1-5, with D tentatively TRBD1 (6 bases). Trimming took 5 bases from V and 2 from J, leaving 16 bases between them. This CDR3 spans 16 amino acids. The germline gives CDR1 LNHDA, CDR2 SQIVND (reference sequence).

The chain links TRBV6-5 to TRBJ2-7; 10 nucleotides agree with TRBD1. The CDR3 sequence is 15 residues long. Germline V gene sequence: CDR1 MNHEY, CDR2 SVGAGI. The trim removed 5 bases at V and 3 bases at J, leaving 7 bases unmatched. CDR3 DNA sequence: TGTGCCAGCAGTAGAACCGGGACAGGGGACTACGAGCAGTACTTC. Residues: CASSRTGTGDYEQYF.

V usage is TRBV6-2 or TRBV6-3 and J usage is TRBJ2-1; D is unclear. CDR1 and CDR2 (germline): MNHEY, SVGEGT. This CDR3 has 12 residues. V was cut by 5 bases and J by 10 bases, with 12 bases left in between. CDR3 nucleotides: TGTGCCAGCAGTAAGTCCCGTAACGAGCAGTTCTTC. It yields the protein CASSKSRNEQFF.

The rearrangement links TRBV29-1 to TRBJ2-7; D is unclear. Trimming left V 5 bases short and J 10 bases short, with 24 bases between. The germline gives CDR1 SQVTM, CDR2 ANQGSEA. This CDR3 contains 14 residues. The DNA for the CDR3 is TGCAGCGTTCAAAGGAAAGAATTCCAATGGATCCAGTACTTC. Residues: CSVQRKEFQWIQYF.

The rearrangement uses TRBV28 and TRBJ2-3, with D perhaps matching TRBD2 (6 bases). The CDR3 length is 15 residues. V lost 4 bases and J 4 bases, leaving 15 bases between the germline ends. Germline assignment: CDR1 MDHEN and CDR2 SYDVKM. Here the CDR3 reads CASSSGGSGADTQYF. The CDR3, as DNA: TGTGCCAGCAGTTCTGGAGGGAGCGGCGCAGATACGCAGTATTTT.

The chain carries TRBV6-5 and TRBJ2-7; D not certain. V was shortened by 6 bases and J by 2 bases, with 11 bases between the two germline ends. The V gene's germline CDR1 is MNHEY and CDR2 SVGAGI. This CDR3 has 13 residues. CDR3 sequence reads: CASRATFTYEQYF. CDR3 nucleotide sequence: TGTGCCAGCAGGGCCACATTCACCTACGAGCAGTACTTC.

CDR3 nucleotides: TGTGCCAGCAGCTTACAGTCTCCGGGAGTGGGGGAGCAGTACTTC. This gives the protein CASSLQSPGVGEQYF. The chain links TRBV7-6 to TRBJ2-5; maybe TRBD2 (6 bases). Germline lookup yields CDR1 SGHVS and CDR2 FNYEAQ. This CDR3 has 15 residues. Trimming removed 2 bases at V and 11 bases at J, with 21 bases between.

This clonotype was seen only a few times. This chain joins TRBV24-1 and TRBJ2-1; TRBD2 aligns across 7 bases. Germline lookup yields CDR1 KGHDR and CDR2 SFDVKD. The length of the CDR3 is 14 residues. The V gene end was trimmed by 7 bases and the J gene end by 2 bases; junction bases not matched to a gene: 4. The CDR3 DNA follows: TGTGCCACCAGGTCCGGGACTACCTACAATGAGCAGTTCTTC. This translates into CATRSGTTYNEQFF.

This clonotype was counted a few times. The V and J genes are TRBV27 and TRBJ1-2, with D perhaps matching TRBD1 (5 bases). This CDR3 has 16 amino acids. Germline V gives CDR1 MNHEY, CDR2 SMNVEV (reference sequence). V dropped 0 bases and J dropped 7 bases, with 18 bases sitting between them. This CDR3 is CASSLSSGGLSGGYTF. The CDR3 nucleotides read TGTGCCAGCAGTTTATCTTCGGGGGGATTAAGCGGTGGCTACACCTTC.

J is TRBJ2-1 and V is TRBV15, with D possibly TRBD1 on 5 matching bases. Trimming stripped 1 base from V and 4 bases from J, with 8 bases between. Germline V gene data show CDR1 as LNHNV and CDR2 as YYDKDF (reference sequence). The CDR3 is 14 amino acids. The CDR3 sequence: CATSRVAGYNEQFF. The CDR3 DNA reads TGTGCCACCAGCAGAGTTGCAGGGTACAATGAGCAGTTCTTC.

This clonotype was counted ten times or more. Here the CDR3 reads CASSPLGPYNEQFF. The CDR3 bases are TGTGCCAGCAGCCCGTTAGGCCCCTACAATGAGCAGTTCTTC. The V call is TRBV12-3 or TRBV12-4, the J call TRBJ2-1; D ambiguous. Between the trimmed V and J ends, which lost 6 bases and 2 bases, there was a span of 11 bases. The length of the CDR3 is 14 residues.

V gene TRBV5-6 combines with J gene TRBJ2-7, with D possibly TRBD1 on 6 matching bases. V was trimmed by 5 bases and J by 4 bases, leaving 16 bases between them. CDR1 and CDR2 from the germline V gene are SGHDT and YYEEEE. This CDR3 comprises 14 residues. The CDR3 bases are TGTGCCAGCAGACACTGGACAGAAGATTACGAGCAGTACTTC. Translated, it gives CASRHWTEDYEQYF.

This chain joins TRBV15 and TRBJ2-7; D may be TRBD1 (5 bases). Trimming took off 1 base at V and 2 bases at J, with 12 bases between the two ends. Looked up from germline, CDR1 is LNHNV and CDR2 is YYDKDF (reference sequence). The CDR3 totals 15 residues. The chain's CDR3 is CATSRVGRATYEQYF. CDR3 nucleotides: TGTGCCACCAGCAGAGTGGGCAGGGCGACCTACGAGCAGTACTTC.

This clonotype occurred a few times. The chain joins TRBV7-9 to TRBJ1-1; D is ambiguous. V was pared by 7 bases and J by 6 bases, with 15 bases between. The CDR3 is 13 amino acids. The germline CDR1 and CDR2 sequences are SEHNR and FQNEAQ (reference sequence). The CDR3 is CASTFPVGSEAFF. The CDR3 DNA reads TGTGCCAGCACCTTTCCAGTGGGATCTGAAGCTTTCTTT.